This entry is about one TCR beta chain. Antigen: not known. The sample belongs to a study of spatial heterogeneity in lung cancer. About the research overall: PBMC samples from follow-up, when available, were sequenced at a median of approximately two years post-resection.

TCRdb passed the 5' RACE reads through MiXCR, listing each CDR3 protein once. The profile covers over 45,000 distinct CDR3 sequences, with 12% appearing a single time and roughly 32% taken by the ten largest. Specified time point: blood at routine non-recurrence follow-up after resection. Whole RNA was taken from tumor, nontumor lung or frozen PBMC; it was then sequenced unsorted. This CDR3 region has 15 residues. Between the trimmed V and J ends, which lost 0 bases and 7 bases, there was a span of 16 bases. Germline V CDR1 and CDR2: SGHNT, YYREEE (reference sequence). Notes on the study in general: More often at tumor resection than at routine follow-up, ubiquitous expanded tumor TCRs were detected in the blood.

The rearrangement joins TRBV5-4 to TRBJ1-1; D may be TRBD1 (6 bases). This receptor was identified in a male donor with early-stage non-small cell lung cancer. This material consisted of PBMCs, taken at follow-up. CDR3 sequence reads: CASSLAQGKNDEAFF. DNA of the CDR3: TGTGCCAGCAGCTTGGCGCAGGGGAAGAATGATGAAGCTTTCTTT.